Listed here are 28 T cell receptor beta chains from one sample, sequenced in a study of blood T cells in healthy people across ages. Then a second PCR, running about 6 to 12 cycles, was carried out with a sample-barcoded 5' primer and a J-beta primer mix. Each CDR3 protein gets one entry after TCRdb re-called the 5' RACE reads with MiXCR. Counted here are about 720,000 distinct CDR3 sequences, about a fifth occurring once; the ten biggest clones make up about 20%. Sequencing was done on a sample of blood. The receptors were gathered from an older man in good health.

The V gene is TRBV18, the J gene TRBJ2-7; the D gene is possibly TRBD1 (5 bases). CDR1 and CDR2 from the germline V gene are KGHSH and LQKENI. The V end lost 5 bases, the J end lost 2 bases, and 10 bases lay between the germline ends. This CDR3 comprises 13 residues. The CDR3 loop reads CASSAQGPYEQYF. In DNA, the CDR3 is TGTGCCAGCTCAGCGCAGGGTCCCTACGAGCAGTACTTC.

This clonotype has a handful of counts. This chain uses TRBV20-1 with TRBJ1-2; D remains ambiguous. Trimming pared 0 bases from V and 4 bases from J, leaving 12 bases between. CDR1 is DFQATT, CDR2 SNEGSKA, per germline (reference sequence). The CDR3 has 14 residues. The CDR3 protein is CSARDRWQLYGYTF. CDR3 in DNA: TGCAGTGCTAGAGATCGTTGGCAGCTCTATGGCTACACCTTC.

The CDR3 region has the DNA TGTGCCTGGACGCCTGGAGTGGGAAACACCATATATTTT. Its protein product is CAWTPGVGNTIYF. This chain joins TRBV30 and TRBJ1-3; D is uncertain. Germline loops: CDR1 GTSNPN, CDR2 SVGIG (reference sequence). Trimming shortened V by 4 bases and J by 4 bases, and 11 bases separated the two germline ends. The CDR3 runs to 13 residues.

The V gene is TRBV10-2, the J gene TRBJ2-2, with D possibly matching TRBD1 (6 bases). Between the trimmed V and J ends, which lost 6 bases and 6 bases, there was a span of 17 bases. Germline V gene sequence: CDR1 WSHSY, CDR2 SAAADI. CDR3 length: 15 residues. This CDR3 reads CASRAAGQPSGELFF. In nucleotides, the CDR3 is TGCGCCAGCAGGGCGGCTGGACAGCCGTCCGGGGAGCTGTTTTTT.

This clonotype was picked up a small number of times. The rearrangement links TRBV7-8 to TRBJ1-5; 9 bases fit TRBD1. Germline V gene sequence: CDR1 SGHVS, CDR2 FQNEAQ. The V segment lost 3 bases and the J segment 1 base; nucleotides outside the gene matches: 4. The CDR3 runs to 16 residues. The CDR3 DNA is TGTGCCAGCAGCTTCGGGACAGGGAGGAGCAATCAGCCCCAGCATTTT. Translated, it gives CASSFGTGRSNQPQHF.

The chain combines TRBV5-1 with TRBJ1-3; TRBD1 matches at 7 bases. Per germline, CDR1 SGHRS and CDR2 YFSETQ. The V segment lost 6 bases and the J segment 0 bases; nucleotides outside the gene matches: 9. The CDR3 loop spans 16 amino acids. The CDR3 nucleotides are TGCGCCAGCAACCCCGGGGACAGAAGCTCTGGAAACACCATATATTTT. This codes for CASNPGDRSSGNTIYF.

The chain is built from TRBV20-1 and TRBJ1-2, with 9 bases that match TRBD1. Trimming took 2 bases from V and 7 from J; bases not matched to a gene: 8. Germline lookup yields CDR1 DFQATT and CDR2 SNEGSKA (reference sequence). This CDR3 spans 14 amino acids. CDR3 amino acids: CSARREGQGSGYTF. The DNA of the CDR3 is TGCAGTGCTAGACGTGAGGGACAGGGAAGTGGCTACACCTTC.

Comments on this clonotype: An end of the junction does not agree with germline; a read error may underlie this. The chain couples TRBV6-5 to TRBJ2-4; 8 nucleotides match TRBD2. The CDR3 runs 15 residues. Per germline, CDR1 MNHEY and CDR2 SVGAGI. The CDR3 bases are TGTGCCAGCAGTTATACGGGGGGGGTAAAAAACATTCAGCACTTC. Translation gives CASSYTGGVKNIQHF.

This clonotype was detected a few times. This sequence joins TRBV20-1 and TRBJ2-1; D is uncertain. The CDR3 consists of 10 residues. V dropped 4 bases and J dropped 5 bases, with 3 bases sitting between them. Per germline, CDR1 DFQATT and CDR2 SNEGSKA (reference sequence). The CDR3 DNA is TGCAGTGCTAAAGACAATGAGCAGTTCTTC. Residues: CSAKDNEQFF.

The V call is TRBV27, the J call TRBJ2-7; D ambiguous. The CDR3 consists of 16 residues. Germline values: CDR1 MNHEY, CDR2 SMNVEV (reference sequence). V lost 5 bases and J lost 3, with 20 bases in between. CDR3 amino acids: CASSTKTERRRYEQYF. The CDR3 DNA follows: TGTGCCAGCAGTACAAAAACTGAAAGGCGTCGCTACGAGCAGTACTTC.

The chain is built from TRBV9 and TRBJ2-3; tentatively, D is TRBD2 (6 bases). This CDR3 is 18 amino acids long. V was clipped by 3 bases and J by 0 bases, with 20 bases between them. Per germline, CDR1 SGDLS and CDR2 YYNGEE. The CDR3 here is CASSAELVGGVSTDTQYF. The CDR3 DNA reads as TGTGCCAGCAGCGCCGAGCTGGTCGGCGGGGTAAGCACAGATACGCAGTATTTT.

This clonotype was seen repeatedly, ten times or more. CDR3 nucleotide sequence: TGTGCCAGCTCACTGAATAAAGCTAGCACAGATACGCAGTATTTT. It specifies CASSLNKASTDTQYF. The chain has TRBV18 and TRBJ2-3; D is unclear. The germline V and J ends were trimmed by 4 bases and 0 bases, with 11 bases remaining between them. CDR1 is KGHSH and CDR2 is LQKENI in the germline V gene. The CDR3 extends over 15 amino acids.

This clonotype was counted between two and nine times. The chain couples TRBV7-2 to TRBJ2-6; D might be TRBD1 or TRBD2, each matching 5 bases. V lost 8 bases to trimming and J lost 0 bases, with 23 bases between them. This CDR3 has 19 amino acids. Germline V gene sequence: CDR1 SGHTA, CDR2 FQGNSA. CDR3 nucleotide sequence: TGTGCCAGCCCCCGCCGAGGGGTTCATACCGTCTCTGGGGCCAACGTCCTGACTTTC. Translating gives CASPRRGVHTVSGANVLTF. Together with reference TRBV7-2 and TRBJ2-6, the CDR3 gives the full variable domain: GAGVSQSPSNKVTEKGKDVELRCDPISGHTALYWYRQSLGQGLEFLIYFQGNSAPDKSGLPSDRFSAERTGGSVSTLTIQRTQQEDSAVYLCASPRRGVHTVSGANVLTFGAGSRLTVL.

This clonotype was observed a handful of times. V gene TRBV28 combines with J gene TRBJ2-4, with a weak D call TRBD1 (5 bases). CDR3 size: 13 residues. Looked up from germline, CDR1 is MDHEN and CDR2 is SYDVKM. With 3 bases removed from V and 9 bases from J, the gap between germline ends came to 12 bases. CDR3 nucleotide sequence: TGTGCCAGCAGTTTGGGGCAGACCTCCATTCAGTACTTC. It yields the protein CASSLGQTSIQYF.

V is TRBV3-1 and J is TRBJ2-5; D possibly uses TRBD1 or TRBD2 (5 bases each). V gave up 1 base and J gave up 1 base, with 7 bases separating them. CDR3 length equals 14 residues. Looked up from germline, CDR1 is LGHDT and CDR2 is YNNKEL (reference sequence). The CDR3 sequence: CASSQVGTQETQYF. The CDR3 coding sequence is TGTGCCAGCAGCCAAGTAGGGACCCAAGAGACCCAGTACTTC.

This clonotype occurred a few times. The genes are TRBV20-1 and TRBJ2-1; 8 bases fit TRBD2. This CDR3 has 15 amino acids. Germline V gene data show CDR1 as DFQATT and CDR2 as SNEGSKA (reference sequence). V was clipped by 6 bases and J by 8 bases; unmatched bases: 15. The CDR3 region has the DNA TGCAGTGCACGTCCCCCCGGACTAGCTAAGGATGAGCAGTTCTTC. Encoded protein: CSARPPGLAKDEQFF.

This clonotype was detected many times. V usage is TRBV29-1 and J usage is TRBJ2-3; D might be TRBD1 (6 bases). This CDR3 comprises 14 residues. Trimming took 6 bases from V and 0 from J, leaving 13 bases between them. CDR1 is SQVTM, CDR2 ANQGSEA, per germline. The chain's CDR3 is CSVGQILSTDTQYF. CDR3 bases: TGCAGCGTAGGACAGATCCTTAGCACAGATACGCAGTATTTT.

The V gene is TRBV3-1, the J gene TRBJ2-5; no reliable D call. Trimming shortened V by 4 bases and J by 5 bases, and 14 bases separated the two germline ends. The germline gives CDR1 LGHDT, CDR2 YNNKEL (reference sequence). This CDR3 contains 14 residues. The CDR3 nucleotides read TGTGCCAGCAGCCGGCCTTCGTCGGGCGAGACCCAGTACTTC. This gives the protein CASSRPSSGETQYF.

This clonotype was picked up a small number of times. The V gene is TRBV10-3, the J gene TRBJ2-5, with 13 bases lining up with TRBD2. The J call is in doubt because the DNA end fits TRBJ2-1 better. The CDR3 consists of 15 residues. Germline CDR1 ENHRY, CDR2 SYGVKD. This chain's CDR3 is CAISELLAGGNEQFF. The CDR3, as DNA: TGTGCCATCAGTGAGTTACTAGCGGGAGGGAATGAGCAGTTCTTC.

In its sample, this clonotype was seen a few times. V and J are TRBV12-3 or TRBV12-4 and TRBJ2-1; possibly TRBD2 for D (5 bases). The V and J ends lost 5 bases and 4 bases respectively, with 9 bases between them. CDR3 size: 13 residues. For the CDR3, the DNA is TGTGCCAGCAGTCCCACTAGATACAATGAGCAGTTCTTC. Translation gives CASSPTRYNEQFF.

The V and J genes are TRBV6-2 or TRBV6-3 and TRBJ1-1; weak D call: TRBD1 (6 bases). CDR3 length: 14 amino acids. V shed 6 bases and J shed 4 bases, with 15 bases lying between them. The germline V gene encodes CDR1 MNHEY and CDR2 SVGEGT. The chain's CDR3 is CASSYAGASTEAFF. In DNA, the CDR3 is TGTGCCAGCAGCTACGCAGGGGCGAGCACTGAAGCTTTCTTT.

Only a few counts were recorded for this clonotype. The chain combines TRBV18 with TRBJ2-1; 7 bases fit TRBD2. Germline V gene lookup returns CDR1 KGHSH and CDR2 LQKENI. CDR3 length equals 18 residues. The V and J ends lost 2 bases and 4 bases, in that order; junction bases with no gene match: 14. The CDR3 DNA reads TGTGCCAGCTCACCATATTTGGGGACTACCCAGTTTTACAATGAGCAGTTCTTC. This codes for CASSPYLGTTQFYNEQFF. Drawing the rest from reference TRBV18 and TRBJ2-1, the complete variable domain is NAGVMQNPRHLVRRRGQEARLRCSPMKGHSHVYWYRQLPEEGLKFMVYLQKENIIDESGMPKERFSAEFPKEGPSILRIQQVVRGDSAAYFCASSPYLGTTQFYNEQFFGPGTRLTVL.

J is TRBJ2-5 and V is TRBV10-3; D not resolved. The J call is doubtful: the DNA matches TRBJ2-1 better. This CDR3 has 13 amino acids. CDR1 is ENHRY and CDR2 is SYGVKD in the germline V gene. Here the CDR3 reads CAIGRAGVDEQFF. The CDR3, as DNA: TGTGCCATCGGAAGGGCCGGTGTTGATGAGCAGTTCTTC.

This clonotype was counted between two and nine times. This chain joins TRBV20-1 and TRBJ2-3; D is undetermined. Germline-derived CDR1 and CDR2 are DFQATT and SNEGSKA (reference sequence). Trimming shortened V by 3 bases and J by 5 bases, and 15 bases separated the two germline ends. This CDR3 spans 14 amino acids. CDR3 residues: CSARNFGAIDTQYF. The CDR3 nucleotides read TGCAGTGCTAGGAATTTCGGCGCCATAGATACGCAGTATTTT.

The chain links TRBV28 to TRBJ2-7; tentatively, D is TRBD1 (6 bases). Germline V gene lookup returns CDR1 MDHEN and CDR2 SYDVKM. This CDR3 comprises 12 residues. V was cut by 8 bases and J by 4 bases, with 12 bases left in between. The CDR3 protein is CASRRQAYEQYF. The CDR3 nucleotides are TGTGCCAGCCGCAGACAGGCTTACGAGCAGTACTTC.

The chain joins TRBV5-1 to TRBJ1-2; a weak D match, TRBD1 (5 bases). Germline CDR1 is SGHRS and CDR2 is YFSETQ. V lost 4 bases to trimming and J lost 6 bases, with 10 bases between them. The CDR3 loop spans 12 amino acids. The CDR3 DNA sequence: TGCGCCAGCAGCATGACAGCCGATGGCTACACCTTC. Translating it yields CASSMTADGYTF.

Notes on this clonotype: Without the conserved terminal phenylalanine or tryptophan, this CDR3 likely stems from a read error. V usage is TRBV10-2 and J usage is TRBJ2-5; 11 bases are a match to TRBD2. This CDR3 is 14 amino acids long. J lost 11 bases, V lost 6 bases, and 11 bases had no gene match. CDR1 WSHSY and CDR2 SAAADI come from the germline V gene. In DNA, the CDR3 is TGCGCCAGCAGGACTAGCGGGGAAGCCCTGGAGCAGTACGTC. Amino acid sequence: CASRTSGEALEQYV.

The chain carries TRBV25-1 and TRBJ2-1; TRBD2 agrees at 7 bases. CDR3 size: 15 residues. Trimming cost V 4 bases and J 3 bases; bases outside gene matches: 6. Germline V lookup: CDR1 MGHDK, CDR2 SYGVNS. The CDR3 region is CASSVLADLYNEQFF. The CDR3 coding sequence is TGTGCCAGCAGTGTTCTAGCGGACCTCTACAATGAGCAGTTCTTC.